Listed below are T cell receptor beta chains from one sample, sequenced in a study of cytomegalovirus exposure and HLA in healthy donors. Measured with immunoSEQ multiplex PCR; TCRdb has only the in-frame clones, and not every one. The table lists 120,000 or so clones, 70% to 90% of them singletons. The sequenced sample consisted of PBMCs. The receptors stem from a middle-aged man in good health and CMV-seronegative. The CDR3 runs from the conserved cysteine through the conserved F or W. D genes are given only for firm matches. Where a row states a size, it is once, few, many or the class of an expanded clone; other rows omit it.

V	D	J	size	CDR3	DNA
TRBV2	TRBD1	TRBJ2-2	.	CASSRDRAGELFF	TGTGCCAGCAGTCGGGACAGGGCTGGGGAGCTGTTTTTT
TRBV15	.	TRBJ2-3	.	CATREEFRSTDTQYF	TGTGCCACCAGGGAGGAGTTCCGGAGCACAGATACGCAGTATTTT
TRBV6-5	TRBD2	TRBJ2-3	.	CASRRAGGRDTQYF	TGTGCCAGCAGACGGGCGGGGGGGCGTGATACGCAGTATTTT
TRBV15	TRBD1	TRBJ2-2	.	CATSSGQGTGELFF	TGTGCCACCAGCAGCGGACAGGGCACCGGGGAGCTGTTTTTT
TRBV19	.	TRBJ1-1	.	CASSISRAGVMANTEAFF	TGTGCCAGTAGTATATCTCGGGCAGGGGTGATGGCGAACACTGAAGCTTTCTTT
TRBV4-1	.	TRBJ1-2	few	CASSQLPDNRFNYGYTF	TGCGCCAGCAGCCAACTTCCGGACAACCGATTTAACTATGGCTACACCTTC
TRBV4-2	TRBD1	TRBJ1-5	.	CASSQDRGIQPQHF	TGTGCCAGCAGCCAAGACAGGGGGATTCAGCCCCAGCATTTT
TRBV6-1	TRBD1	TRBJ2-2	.	CASRLQGDGELFF	TGTGCCAGCAGATTACAGGGGGACGGGGAGCTGTTTTTT
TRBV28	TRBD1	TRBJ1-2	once	CASSLRTGGGYTF	TGTGCCAGCAGTTTACGGACAGGGGGCGGCTACACCTTC
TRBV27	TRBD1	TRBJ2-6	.	CASSLEGVLGSGQVLSGANVLTF	TGTGCCAGCAGTTTAGAGGGGGTTCTAGGGTCGGGACAGGTTCTTTCTGGGGCCAACGTCCTGACTTTC
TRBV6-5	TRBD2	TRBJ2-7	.	CASTNPGGSGEQYF	TGTGCCAGCACCAATCCGGGAGGGTCGGGGGAGCAGTACTTC